Sequencing of this TCR beta chain was carried out in a study of T-cell reconstitution after alpha-beta-depleted transplantation in children. CDR3 size: 17 residues. Trimming removed 1 base from V and 5 bases from J, with 19 bases in between. The germline V gene encodes CDR1 SGHRS and CDR2 YFSETQ. Unique molecular identifiers were built into the TCRbeta library. TCRdb re-called the PCR reads with MiXCR, one entry per CDR3 protein. The sample shows hundreds of thousands of distinct CDR3 sequences, approximately 20% of them seen only once. Source: PBMCs from the stem cell graft donor, taken from the stem cell graft. The TCR comes from a human donor who donated a stem cell graft to a child with acute lymphoblastic leukemia. The chain employs TRBV5-1 and TRBJ2-1; tentatively, D is TRBD1 (5 bases). In nucleotides, the CDR3 is TGCGCCAGCAGCTTGTATCCCCGGCAGGGCACGAACAATGAGCAGTTCTTC. The encoded protein is CASSLYPRQGTNNEQFF. The full variable domain, completed using reference TRBV5-1 and TRBJ2-1, is KAGVTQTPRYLIKTRGQQVTLSCSPISGHRSVSWYQQTPGQGLQFLFEYFSETQRNKGNFPGRFSGRQFSNSRSEMNVSTLELGDSALYLCASSLYPRQGTNNEQFFGPGTRLTVL.